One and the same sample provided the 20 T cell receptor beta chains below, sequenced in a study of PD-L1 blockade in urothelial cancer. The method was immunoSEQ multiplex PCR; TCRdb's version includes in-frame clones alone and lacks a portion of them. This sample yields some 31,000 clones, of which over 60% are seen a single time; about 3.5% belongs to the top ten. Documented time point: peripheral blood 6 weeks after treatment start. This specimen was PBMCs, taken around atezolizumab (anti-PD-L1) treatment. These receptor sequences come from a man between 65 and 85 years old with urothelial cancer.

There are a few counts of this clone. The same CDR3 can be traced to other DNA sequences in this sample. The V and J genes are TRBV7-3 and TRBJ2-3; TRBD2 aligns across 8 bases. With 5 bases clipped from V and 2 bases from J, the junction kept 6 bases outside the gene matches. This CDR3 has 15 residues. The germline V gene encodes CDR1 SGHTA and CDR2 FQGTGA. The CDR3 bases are TGTGCCAGCAGCCCCCGGGGGGGAGACACAGATACGCAGTATTTT. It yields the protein CASSPRGGDTDTQYF. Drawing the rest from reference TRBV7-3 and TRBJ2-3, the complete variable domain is GAGVSQTPSNKVTEKGKYVELRCDPISGHTALYWYRQSLGQGPEFLIYFQGTGAADDSGLPNDRFFAVRPEGSVSTLKIQRTERGDSAVYLCASSPRGGDTDTQYFGPGTRLTVL.

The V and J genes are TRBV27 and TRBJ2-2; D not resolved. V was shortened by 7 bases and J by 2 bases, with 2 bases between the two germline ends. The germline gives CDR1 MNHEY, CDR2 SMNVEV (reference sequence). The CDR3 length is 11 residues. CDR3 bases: TGTGCCAGCACTAACACCGGGGAGCTGTTTTTT. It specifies CASTNTGELFF.

The CDR3 loop is CASSLARLAGNNEQFF. CDR3 nucleotides: TGTGCCAGCAGCTTAGCGCGGCTAGCGGGTAACAATGAGCAGTTCTTC. This rearrangement joins TRBV7-2 to TRBJ2-1; 8 positions agree with TRBD2. The trim removed 0 bases at V and 5 bases at J, leaving 6 bases unmatched. Germline V gene data show CDR1 as SGHTA and CDR2 as FQGNSA. This CDR3 has 16 amino acids.

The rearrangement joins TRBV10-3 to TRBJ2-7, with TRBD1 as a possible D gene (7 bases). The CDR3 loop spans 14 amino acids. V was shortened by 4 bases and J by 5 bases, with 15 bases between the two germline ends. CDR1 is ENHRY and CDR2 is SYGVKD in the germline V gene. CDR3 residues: CAISGGQGGDEQYF. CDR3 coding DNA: TGTGCCATCAGTGGGGGTCAGGGGGGTGACGAGCAGTACTTC.

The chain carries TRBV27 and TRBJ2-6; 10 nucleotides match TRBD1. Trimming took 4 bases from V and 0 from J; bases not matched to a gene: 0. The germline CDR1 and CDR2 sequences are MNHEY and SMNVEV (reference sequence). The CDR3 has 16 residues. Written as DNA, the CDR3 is TGTGCCAGCAGTTGGGACAGGGGCTCTGGGGCCAACGTCCTGACTTTC. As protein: CASSWDRGSGANVLTF.

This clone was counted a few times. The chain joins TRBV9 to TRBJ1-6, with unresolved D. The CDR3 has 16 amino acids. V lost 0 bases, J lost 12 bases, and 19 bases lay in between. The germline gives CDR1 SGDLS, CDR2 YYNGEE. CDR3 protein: CASSVDLRIGGGPLHF. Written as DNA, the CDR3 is TGTGCCAGCAGCGTAGATTTACGGATAGGAGGTGGACCCCTCCACTTT. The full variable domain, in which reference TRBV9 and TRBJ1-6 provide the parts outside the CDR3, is DSGVTQTPKHLITATGQRVTLRCSPRSGDLSVYWYQQSLDQGLQFLIQYYNGEERAKGNILERFSAQQFPDLHSELNLSSLELGDSALYFCASSVDLRIGGGPLHFGNGTRLTVT.

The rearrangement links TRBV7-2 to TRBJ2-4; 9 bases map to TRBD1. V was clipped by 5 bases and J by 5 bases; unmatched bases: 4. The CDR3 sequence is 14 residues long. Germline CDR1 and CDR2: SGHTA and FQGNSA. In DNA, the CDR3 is TGTGCCAGCAGCAGACAGGGGGGGGAAAACATTCAGTACTTC. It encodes CASSRQGGENIQYF.

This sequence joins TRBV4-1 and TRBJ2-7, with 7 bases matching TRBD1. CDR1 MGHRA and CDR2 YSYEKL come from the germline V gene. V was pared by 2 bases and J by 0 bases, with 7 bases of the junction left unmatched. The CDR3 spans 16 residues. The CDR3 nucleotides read TGCGCCAGCAGCCAACCAAGGGACAGTAGCTCCTACGAGCAGTACTTC. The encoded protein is CASSQPRDSSSYEQYF.

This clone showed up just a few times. The CDR3 here is CASSLGGAKNIQYF. The DNA of the CDR3 is TGTGCCAGCAGCTTAGGAGGAGCCAAAAACATTCAGTACTTC. This chain links TRBV7-2 with TRBJ2-4, with unresolved D. Germline V lookup: CDR1 SGHTA, CDR2 FQGNSA. The ends were cut back, 1 base at V and 0 bases at J, with 4 bases in the middle. The CDR3 consists of 14 residues. The full variable domain, with the rest looked up from reference TRBV7-2 and TRBJ2-4, is GAGVSQSPSNKVTEKGKDVELRCDPISGHTALYWYRQSLGQGLEFLIYFQGNSAPDKSGLPSDRFSAERTGGSVSTLTIQRTQQEDSAVYLCASSLGGAKNIQYFGAGTRLSVL.

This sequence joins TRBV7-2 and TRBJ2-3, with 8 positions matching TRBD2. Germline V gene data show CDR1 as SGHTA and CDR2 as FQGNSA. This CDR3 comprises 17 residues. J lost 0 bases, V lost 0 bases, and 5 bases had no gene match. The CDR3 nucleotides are TGTGCCAGCAGCTTAGCGGGCGGGGGGTGGAGCACAGATACGCAGTATTTT. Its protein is CASSLAGGGWSTDTQYF.

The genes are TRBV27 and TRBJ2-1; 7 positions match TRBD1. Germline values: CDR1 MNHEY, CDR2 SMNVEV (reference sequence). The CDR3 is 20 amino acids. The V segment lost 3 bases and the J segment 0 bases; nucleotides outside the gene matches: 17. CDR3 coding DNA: TGTGCCAGCAGTTTCCGCTCCCTCGACAGGGTCGGAAGCTCCTACAATGAGCAGTTCTTC. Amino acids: CASSFRSLDRVGSSYNEQFF.

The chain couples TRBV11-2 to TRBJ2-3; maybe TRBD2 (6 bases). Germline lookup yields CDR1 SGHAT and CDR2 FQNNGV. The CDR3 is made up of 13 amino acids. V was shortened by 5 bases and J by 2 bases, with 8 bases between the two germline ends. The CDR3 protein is CASSGGYTDTQYF. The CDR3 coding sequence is TGTGCCAGCAGCGGGGGGTACACAGATACGCAGTATTTT. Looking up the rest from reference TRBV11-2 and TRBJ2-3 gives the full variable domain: EAGVAQSPRYKIIEKRQSVAFWCNPISGHATLYWYQQILGQGPKLLIQFQNNGVVDDSQLPKDRFSAERLKGVDSTLKIQPAKLEDSAVYLCASSGGYTDTQYFGPGTRLTVL.

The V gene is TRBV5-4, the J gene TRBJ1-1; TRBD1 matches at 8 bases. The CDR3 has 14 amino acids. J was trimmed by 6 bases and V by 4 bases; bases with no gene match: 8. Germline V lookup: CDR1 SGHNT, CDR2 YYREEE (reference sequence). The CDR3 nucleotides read TGTGCCAGCAGCCTGGCAGGGGGCCGGGCTGAAGCTTTCTTT. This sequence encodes CASSLAGGRAEAFF.

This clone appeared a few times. This CDR3 is CASSFNGAQDTGELFF. The CDR3 nucleotides read TGTGCCAGCAGCTTTAATGGGGCCCAGGACACCGGGGAGCTGTTTTTT. The chain has TRBV7-2 and TRBJ2-2; D perhaps matches TRBD1 (5 bases). V lost 3 bases to trimming and J lost 3 bases, with 14 bases between them. This CDR3 is built from 16 residues. Germline lookup yields CDR1 SGHTA and CDR2 FQGNSA.

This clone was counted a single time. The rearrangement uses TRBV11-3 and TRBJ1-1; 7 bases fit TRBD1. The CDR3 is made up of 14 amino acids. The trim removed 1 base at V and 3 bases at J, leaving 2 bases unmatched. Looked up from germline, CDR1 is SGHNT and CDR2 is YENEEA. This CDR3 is CASSLGDRDTEAFF. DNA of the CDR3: TGTGCCAGCAGCTTAGGTGACAGGGACACTGAAGCTTTCTTT.

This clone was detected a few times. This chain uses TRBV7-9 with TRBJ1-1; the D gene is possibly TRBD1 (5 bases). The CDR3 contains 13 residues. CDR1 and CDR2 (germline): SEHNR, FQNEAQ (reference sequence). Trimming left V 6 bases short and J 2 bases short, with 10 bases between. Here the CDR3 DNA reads TGTGCCAGCAGTCGTAGGGGAAACACTGAAGCTTTCTTT. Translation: CASSRRGNTEAFF.

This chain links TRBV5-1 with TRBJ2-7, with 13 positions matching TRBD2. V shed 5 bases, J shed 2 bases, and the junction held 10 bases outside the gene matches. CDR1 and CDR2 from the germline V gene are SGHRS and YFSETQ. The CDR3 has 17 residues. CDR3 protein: CASRLGVGTSGTYEQYF. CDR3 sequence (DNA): TGCGCCAGCAGACTCGGGGTAGGGACTAGCGGGACCTACGAGCAGTACTTC.

In DNA form, the CDR3 reads TGTGCCAGCAGCCACGCCTTTGGACAGGGGGGGTCAGATACGCAGTATTTT. It specifies CASSHAFGQGGSDTQYF. The rearrangement links TRBV7-8 to TRBJ2-3, with TRBD1 matching 10 bases. J gave up 4 bases and V 5 bases, and 12 bases lay outside the gene matches. The CDR3 has 17 amino acids. The germline V gene has CDR1 SGHVS and CDR2 FQNEAQ.

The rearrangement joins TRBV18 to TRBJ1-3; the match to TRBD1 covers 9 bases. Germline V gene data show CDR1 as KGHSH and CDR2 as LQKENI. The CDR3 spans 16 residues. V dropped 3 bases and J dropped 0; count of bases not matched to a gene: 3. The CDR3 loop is CASSPQTGGSGNTIYF. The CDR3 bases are TGTGCCAGCTCACCTCAGACAGGGGGCTCTGGAAACACCATATATTTT.

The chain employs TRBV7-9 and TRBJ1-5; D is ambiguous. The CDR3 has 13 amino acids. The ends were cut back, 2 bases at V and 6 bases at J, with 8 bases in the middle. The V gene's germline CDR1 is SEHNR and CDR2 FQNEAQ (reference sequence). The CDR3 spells CASSLSFLQPQHF. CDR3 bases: TGTGCCAGCAGCTTATCTTTCCTTCAGCCCCAGCATTTT.